This T cell receptor beta chain was identified in a study of T cell responses to AZD1222 COVID-19 vaccine (dated by TCRdb to about 2021). With respect to the entire study: AZD1222 recipients with second doses at about 4 weeks or about 12 weeks were pooled, because spike-specific TCR depth and breadth did not differ between schedules. A total of over 230 trial participants underwent TCR sequencing, of whom about 200 had received two doses of AZD1222 and around 25 had received two doses of the MenACWY control vaccine. Enrollment into the trials was organized by age into subgroups of 18-55, 56-69 and 70-plus years, and those subgroups contained roughly 140, 27 and 60 TCR-sequenced participants, respectively.

The sample's time point label is to be understood as: baseline before first vaccination. Samples from vaccinated people were obtained from the UK trials COV001 and COV002, which included a single-blind randomized controlled phase 2/3 trial of AZD1222 (ChAdOx1 nCoV-19) in healthy adults. Trial participant PBMC samples were collected at day 0 and day 28 after the second dose for TCRbeta chain sequencing. The CDR3 regions of human TCRbeta chains were analyzed by immunosequencing. In the original analysis: Repertoire TCRs were checked for matches against a reference library of SARS-CoV-2-specific TCRs that had been generated using the MIRA antigen-specificity platform. Breadth was defined as the fraction of unique TCRs that were SARS-CoV-2-associated, and depth was defined as the fraction of total T cells that were SARS-CoV-2-associated. Using the MIRA data, each spike-specific TCR was mapped to the spike region that the TCR reacts to and placed in a CD4 or CD8 class. Log10-transformed breadth and depth values were compared by one-way ANOVA with Sidak's multiple comparisons tests. Not all clones reach the TCRdb copy of this immuneACCESS table, which keeps in-frame sequences only. Checked studies attribute under half of the gap to unresolved V genes and leave the rest unexplained. That table supplies the V and J calls and clone size; D and trimming were determined from the DNA. The table for this sample lists fewer than 110,000 clones; 90% of them were counted only once. Clones ranked in the top ten supply 1.3% of the sample.

The CDR3 starts with the cysteine, ends with the phenylalanine, and has 15 residues. The read is trimmed to its CDR3 DNA, 45 bases read in frame from base 1. The CDR1 and CDR2 encoded by the germline V gene are SGHTA and FQGNSA. V sheds 5 bases and J sheds 2 bases, leaving 13 bases between their ends. The full study reports these points: Vaccine-associated CD4 TCRs spanned the whole spike protein, with dominant responses in regions 160-218 and 743-854. Participants were mostly white British, with more females than males. The authors suggested clonal diversity may have been underestimated. Reportedly, close to half of the unique spike-specific TCRs recognized epitopes lying outside the regions that are mutated in the B.1.351 and B.1.1.7 variants. Conclusions about previously exposed vaccinees are limited, since just a handful of AZD1222 recipients were seropositive for SARS-CoV-2 at baseline. Spike-specific TCR breadth and depth rose significantly after two AZD1222 doses compared with day 0 and with MenACWY recipients. No day 14 peak-response samples were available, so repertoires were characterized only after the peak T cell response. The 56-69-year group was small, and its depth increase did not reach significance, likely because of low power.

Remarks on this clone: This clone's antigen is unknown. Within one base of it there is no much larger clone, and no base qualities were kept.

The sample here was peripheral blood, taken on day 0 of AZD1222 vaccination. The origin of this receptor is an adult in good health. Recombination linked TRBV7-2 to TRBJ1-3, with TRBD1 tentatively as D gene (5 bases match). CDR3 reads: CASSLRAGPGNTIYF. The sequenced DNA is TGTGCCAGCAGCCTACGGGCAGGGCCTGGAAACACCATATATTTT.